Presented here are 18 T cell receptor beta chains from one specimen sequenced in a study of T cells after yellow fever vaccination. TCRdb analysed the 5' RACE reads with MiXCR anew, one entry per CDR3 protein. The repertoire includes fewer than 650,000 distinct CDR3 sequences, about a fifth of them detected once, and around 17% sits in the top ten. Specimen: PBMCs, collected approximately 22 days after the first yellow fever vaccination. These receptors originate from a man younger than 35 who received the YFV17D yellow fever vaccine.

The V gene is TRBV7-2, the J gene TRBJ2-5; 8 nucleotides align to TRBD1. This CDR3 contains 13 residues. Germline loops: CDR1 SGHTA, CDR2 FQGNSA. V dropped 5 bases and J dropped 13; count of bases not matched to a gene: 12. The CDR3 nucleotides read TGTGCCAGCAGCGCCGTTGGGACAGGAGTCCGGTACTTC. Protein product: CASSAVGTGVRYF.

This chain uses TRBV3-1 with TRBJ1-2, with TRBD1 matching over 8 bases. The germline V gene encodes CDR1 LGHDT and CDR2 YNNKEL (reference sequence). The V gene end was trimmed by 2 bases and the J gene end by 8 bases; junction bases not matched to a gene: 4. CDR3 length equals 13 residues. The CDR3 DNA is TGTGCCAGCAGCCAACAGGGGGCCGGCGGCTACACCTTC. This encodes CASSQQGAGGYTF.

V gene TRBV24-1 combines with J gene TRBJ1-2; D is unresolved. Germline CDR1 and CDR2: KGHDR and SFDVKD. Trimming pared 3 bases from V and 6 bases from J, leaving 7 bases between. The CDR3 has 12 residues. The DNA of the CDR3 is TGTGCCACCAGTGATCCCGGTCATGGCTACACCTTC. This codes for CATSDPGHGYTF.

This clonotype was detected a few times. This chain uses TRBV6-4 with TRBJ1-3; D gene uncertain. Deletions cut 1 base from V and 0 bases from J, with 10 bases between. Germline CDR1 and CDR2: MRHNA and SNTAGT. The CDR3 runs to 16 residues. The CDR3 sequence is CASSDWNVYSGNTIYF. The CDR3 DNA follows: TGTGCCAGCAGTGACTGGAACGTGTACTCTGGAAACACCATATATTTT.

This clonotype was detected only a few times. The rearrangement uses TRBV7-8 and TRBJ1-5; tentative D call: TRBD1 (5 bases). Germline V gene sequence: CDR1 SGHVS, CDR2 FQNEAQ. The V end was cut by 1 base, the J end by 6 bases, with 16 bases between. This CDR3 contains 16 residues. CDR3 loop: CASSLDGGVSGQPQHF. The CDR3 DNA is TGTGCCAGCAGCTTAGATGGAGGGGTAAGCGGTCAGCCCCAGCATTTT.

The V gene is TRBV18, the J gene TRBJ1-1, with 7 bases lining up with TRBD1. This CDR3 contains 14 residues. J was trimmed by 0 bases and V by 6 bases; bases with no gene match: 4. The germline V gene encodes CDR1 KGHSH and CDR2 LQKENI. The CDR3 bases are TGTGCCAGCTCCGGACAGGACTTGAACACTGAAGCTTTCTTT. As protein: CASSGQDLNTEAFF.

This clonotype has just one count. The chain uses TRBV7-2 and TRBJ1-4; unclear D gene. Trimming removed 5 bases from V and 3 bases from J, with 13 bases in between. The CDR3 contains 15 residues. Germline CDR1 reads SGHTA; CDR2 reads FQGNSA. CDR3 sequence reads: CASSLTGKANEKLFF. In DNA form, the CDR3 reads TGTGCCAGCAGCCTCACGGGGAAGGCTAATGAAAAACTGTTTTTT.

This clonotype was observed a few times. This chain uses TRBV5-1 with TRBJ2-3; D remains unclear. Per germline, CDR1 SGHRS and CDR2 YFSETQ. The CDR3 is 14 amino acids. Trimming took off 2 bases at V and 2 bases at J, with 9 bases between the two ends. The CDR3 loop reads CASSFTTLTDTQYF. In DNA form, the CDR3 reads TGCGCCAGCAGCTTTACTACCCTCACAGATACGCAGTATTTT. Variable domain in full (rest from reference TRBV5-1 and TRBJ2-3): KAGVTQTPRYLIKTRGQQVTLSCSPISGHRSVSWYQQTPGQGLQFLFEYFSETQRNKGNFPGRFSGRQFSNSRSEMNVSTLELGDSALYLCASSFTTLTDTQYFGPGTRLTVL.

Many counts were recorded for this clonotype. The chain recombines TRBV12-3 or TRBV12-4 with TRBJ1-5; 7 bases are a match to TRBD1. V lost 5 bases to trimming and J lost 3 bases; unmatched junction nucleotides: 4. The CDR3 spans 14 residues. Written as DNA, the CDR3 is TGTGCCAGCAGTCGGGACAGTTCCAATCAGCCCCAGCATTTT. Protein sequence: CASSRDSSNQPQHF.

The sample holds a few counts of this clonotype. V and J are TRBV6-2 or TRBV6-3 and TRBJ2-3, with 7 bases lining up with TRBD2. Per germline, CDR1 MNHEY and CDR2 SVGEGT. The junction had 15 bases not matched to a gene; V was cut back by 4 bases and J by 5 bases. The CDR3 runs to 17 residues. CDR3 loop: CASSFVSGRGEGDTQYF. The CDR3 DNA reads TGTGCCAGCAGTTTTGTAAGTGGGAGGGGAGAAGGAGATACGCAGTATTTT.

The chain is built from TRBV14 and TRBJ2-3, with a weak D call TRBD2 (5 bases). The germline gives CDR1 SGHDN, CDR2 FVKESK. V was cut by 4 bases and J by 2 bases, with 13 bases left in between. This CDR3 is built from 15 residues. CDR3: CASSPRTFSTDTQYF. As DNA, the CDR3 is TGTGCCAGCAGCCCTCGGACTTTCTCCACAGATACGCAGTATTTT. Drawing the rest from reference TRBV14 and TRBJ2-3, the complete variable domain is EAGVTQFPSHSVIEKGQTVTLRCDPISGHDNLYWYRRVMGKEIKFLLHFVKESKQDESGMPNNRFLAERTGGTYSTLKVQPAELEDSGVYFCASSPRTFSTDTQYFGPGTRLTVL.

The rearrangement links TRBV7-2 to TRBJ1-1, with 8 bases identical to TRBD1. From germline, CDR1 is SGHTA and CDR2 FQGNSA. The CDR3 runs to 16 residues. Losses at the gene ends were 2 bases for V and 1 base for J; bases not matched to a gene: 6. CDR3 amino acids: CASSLRAGGANTEAFF. CDR3 DNA: TGTGCCAGCAGCTTACGGGCAGGGGGCGCGAACACTGAAGCTTTCTTT.

The chain joins TRBV19 to TRBJ2-4, with TRBD1 matching over 9 bases. Per germline, CDR1 LNHDA and CDR2 SQIVND (reference sequence). Trimming at V came to 5 bases and at J to 9 bases, leaving 11 bases not matched to a gene. This CDR3 region has 15 residues. This CDR3 is CASSGTGRSQVIQYF. For the CDR3, the DNA is TGTGCCAGTAGTGGGACAGGGAGAAGTCAAGTCATTCAGTACTTC. Full variable domain (rest looked up from reference TRBV19 and TRBJ2-4): DGGITQSPKYLFRKEGQNVTLSCEQNLNHDAMYWYRQDPGQGLRLIYYSQIVNDFQKGDIAEGYSVSREKKESFPLTVTSAQKNPTAFYLCASSGTGRSQVIQYFGAGTRLSVL.

The rearrangement uses TRBV19 and TRBJ2-3; the D call may be TRBD1 or TRBD2 (5 bases each). V lost 3 bases to trimming and J lost 2 bases, with 12 bases between them. Germline CDR1 LNHDA, CDR2 SQIVND (reference sequence). CDR3 size: 15 residues. CDR3 loop: CASSIVRGYTDTQYF. The CDR3 DNA follows: TGTGCCAGTAGTATTGTGAGGGGTTACACAGATACGCAGTATTTT.

This clonotype was recorded a few times. The chain recombines TRBV12-5 with TRBJ2-3; 10 positions match TRBD2. Germline CDR1 is LGHNT and CDR2 is FRNRAP. The CDR3 is 17 amino acids. After removal of 7 bases from V and 6 bases from J, the junction contained 16 bases not matched to a gene. As DNA, the CDR3 is TGTGCTAGTGCCTCAAAGGCCAGCGGGGGGGCCGGTGATACGCAGTATTTT. It is translated as CASASKASGGAGDTQYF.

The chain uses TRBV5-1 and TRBJ2-2; 10 positions match TRBD1. CDR1 SGHRS and CDR2 YFSETQ come from the germline V gene. V lost 1 base to trimming and J lost 4 bases; unmatched junction nucleotides: 4. The CDR3 sequence is 16 residues long. CDR3 nucleotides: TGCGCCAGCAGCTTGAGACAGGGGGCCCCCACCGGGGAGCTGTTTTTT. This gives the protein CASSLRQGAPTGELFF. Supplemented by reference TRBV5-1 and TRBJ2-2, the full variable domain reads KAGVTQTPRYLIKTRGQQVTLSCSPISGHRSVSWYQQTPGQGLQFLFEYFSETQRNKGNFPGRFSGRQFSNSRSEMNVSTLELGDSALYLCASSLRQGAPTGELFFGEGSRLTVL.

The table lists this clonotype with many counts. V and J are TRBV7-3 and TRBJ2-3; 9 bases match TRBD2. CDR3 length: 14 residues. Germline CDR1 and CDR2: SGHTA and FQGTGA. V was pared by 4 bases and J by 4 bases, with 3 bases of the junction left unmatched. CDR3 sequence reads: CASSSAGGADTQYF. For the CDR3, the DNA is TGTGCCAGCAGCTCAGCGGGGGGAGCAGATACGCAGTATTTT.

The chain has TRBV7-2 and TRBJ1-1, with D possibly matching TRBD1 (5 bases). Per the germline V gene, CDR1 is SGHTA and CDR2 is FQGNSA. V was trimmed by 6 bases and J by 11 bases, leaving 13 bases between them. The CDR3 consists of 11 residues. CDR3 in amino acids: CASRSRGSAFF. CDR3 coding DNA: TGTGCCAGCAGGAGCCGGGGGTCGGCTTTCTTT.